The rows below give T cell receptor beta chains drawn from one sample of a study of breast tumors, draining lymph nodes, adjacent tissues. TCRdb called the multiplex PCR reads again in MiXCR, with one record for every CDR3 protein. The sample has 83,000 or so distinct CDR3 sequences, roughly a fifth seen once. Sequencing used axillary lymph node tissue. The receptors stem from a female donor with breast cancer. Some clones in this sample may be carry-over from other donors' samples. Both conserved end residues are part of each CDR3. Each record gives: J gene, D gene, V gene, clone size, CDR3 protein, CDR3 DNA. A D gene is named only where the DNA matches it firmly. Expanded clones are given a class, and other clones once, few, many or no size at all.

J gene: TRBJ2-1
D gene: .
V gene: TRBV12-3/TRBV12-4
clone size: many
CDR3 protein: CASSQSRKNEQFF
CDR3 DNA: TGTGCCAGCAGTCAATCGAGGAAGAATGAGCAGTTCTTC

J gene: TRBJ2-5
D gene: TRBD2
V gene: TRBV24-1
clone size: .
CDR3 protein: CATSGDGRWGTQYF
CDR3 DNA: TGTGCCACCAGTGGGGACGGGAGGTGGGGGACCCAGTACTTC

J gene: TRBJ2-7
D gene: TRBD2
V gene: TRBV6-2/TRBV6-3
clone size: few
CDR3 protein: CASQTIAGFYERYF
CDR3 DNA: TGTGCCAGTCAGACCATAGCGGGATTTTACGAGCGGTACTTC

J gene: TRBJ2-4
D gene: .
V gene: TRBV2
clone size: few
CDR3 protein: CASPRAVAKNIQYF
CDR3 DNA: TGTGCCAGCCCTAGGGCGGTAGCCAAAAACATTCAGTACTTC

J gene: TRBJ2-3
D gene: TRBD1
V gene: TRBV10-2
clone size: many
CDR3 protein: CASIPGQGLVGTDTQYF
CDR3 DNA: TGCGCCAGCATCCCGGGACAGGGGCTTGTGGGCACAGATACGCAGTATTTT

J gene: TRBJ2-1
D gene: .
V gene: TRBV20-1
clone size: many
CDR3 protein: CSVGGGKMYPFYNEQFF
CDR3 DNA: TGCAGTGTAGGAGGGGGGAAGATGTATCCCTTCTACAATGAGCAGTTCTTC

J gene: TRBJ2-7
D gene: TRBD2
V gene: TRBV20-1
clone size: .
CDR3 protein: CSAWDLLAGGTYEQYF
CDR3 DNA: TGCAGTGCTTGGGATCTCCTAGCGGGAGGGACCTACGAGCAGTACTTC

J gene: TRBJ2-1
D gene: TRBD2
V gene: TRBV6-1
clone size: many
CDR3 protein: CASSEYGLAEGDEQFF
CDR3 DNA: TGTGCCAGCAGTGAATACGGACTAGCGGAGGGTGATGAGCAGTTCTTC

J gene: TRBJ2-2
D gene: .
V gene: TRBV19
clone size: many
CDR3 protein: CASSSETGRFPGELFF
CDR3 DNA: TGTGCCAGTAGTAGTGAGACAGGGAGGTTTCCCGGGGAGCTGTTTTTT

J gene: TRBJ1-3
D gene: .
V gene: TRBV19
clone size: many
CDR3 protein: CASSITDNSGNTIYF
CDR3 DNA: TGTGCCAGTAGTATTACAGACAACTCTGGAAACACCATATATTTT

J gene: TRBJ1-2
D gene: .
V gene: TRBV9
clone size: many
CDR3 protein: CASSSEGDIANYGYTF
CDR3 DNA: TGTGCCAGCAGCTCCGAGGGGGACATAGCTAACTATGGCTACACCTTC

J gene: TRBJ2-5
D gene: .
V gene: TRBV9
clone size: many
CDR3 protein: CASSVGTVKEETQYF
CDR3 DNA: TGTGCCAGCAGCGTGGGGACCGTCAAAGAAGAGACCCAGTACTTC

J gene: TRBJ2-7
D gene: .
V gene: TRBV20-1
clone size: medium-sized
CDR3 protein: CSARENYEQYF
CDR3 DNA: TGCAGTGCTAGAGAGAACTACGAGCAGTACTTC

J gene: TRBJ1-2
D gene: TRBD1
V gene: TRBV20-1
clone size: many
CDR3 protein: CSARLGQRLDLYGYTF
CDR3 DNA: TGCAGTGCTAGACTGGGACAGCGGTTGGACCTCTATGGCTACACCTTC

J gene: TRBJ2-3
D gene: .
V gene: TRBV5-5
clone size: many
CDR3 protein: CASSPPSGTLSTDTQYF
CDR3 DNA: TGTGCCAGCAGCCCCCCTTCCGGTACACTCAGCACAGATACGCAGTATTTT

J gene: TRBJ2-1
D gene: .
V gene: TRBV30
clone size: .
CDR3 protein: CAWSAQGSIYNEQFF
CDR3 DNA: TGTGCCTGGAGCGCGCAGGGATCTATCTACAATGAGCAGTTCTTC

J gene: TRBJ2-1
D gene: .
V gene: TRBV19
clone size: many
CDR3 protein: CASSLQHSYNEQFF
CDR3 DNA: TGTGCCAGTAGCCTCCAACACTCCTACAATGAGCAGTTCTTC

J gene: TRBJ2-7
D gene: .
V gene: TRBV7-8
clone size: many
CDR3 protein: CASSLALPEGTGEQYF
CDR3 DNA: TGTGCCAGCAGCTTAGCACTGCCAGAAGGGACGGGGGAGCAGTACTTC

J gene: TRBJ2-7
D gene: TRBD1
V gene: TRBV27
clone size: few
CDR3 protein: CASSLTGGRGYEQYF
CDR3 DNA: TGTGCCAGCAGTTTGACAGGGGGGAGAGGGTACGAGCAGTACTTC

J gene: TRBJ1-3
D gene: .
V gene: TRBV30
clone size: .
CDR3 protein: CAWSVFQRSGNTIYF
CDR3 DNA: TGTGCCTGGAGTGTTTTCCAGCGTAGTGGAAACACCATATATTTT

J gene: TRBJ2-1
D gene: .
V gene: TRBV6-1
clone size: many
CDR3 protein: CASSERASSVHEQFF
CDR3 DNA: TGTGCCAGCAGTGAACGGGCCTCTAGCGTACATGAGCAGTTCTTC

J gene: TRBJ1-1
D gene: TRBD1
V gene: TRBV19
clone size: .
CDR3 protein: CASWGQMNTEAFF
CDR3 DNA: TGTGCCAGCTGGGGACAGATGAACACTGAAGCTTTCTTT

J gene: TRBJ2-3
D gene: .
V gene: TRBV28
clone size: .
CDR3 protein: CASSLARGPPGNTQYF
CDR3 DNA: TGTGCCAGCAGTTTAGCCCGCGGACCCCCTGGGAATACGCAGTATTTT